These 2 T cell receptor delta chains came from one sample sequenced in a study of gamma-delta T cells after stem cell transplantation. TCRdb reanalyzed the RT-PCR reads using CATT. The sample holds about 5,400 delta-chain clones, approximately 9% seen once. The sample was gamma-delta T cells. These receptors originate from a human donor. It is not recorded whose cells these are; they may come from a transplant donor.

This clone was seen only a few times. A far larger clone is a single base away, which makes a read error likely. Other DNA sequences in this specimen translate into the identical CDR3. The chain has TRDV2 and TRDJ1; TRDD3 matches at 8 bases. Germline V CDR1 and CDR2: GEAIGNYY, EKD. This CDR3 has 16 amino acids. V was pared by 3 bases and J by 0 bases, with 8 bases of the junction left unmatched. The DNA of the CDR3 is TGTGCCTGTGACCCACTGGGGGGCTACGACACCGATAAACTCATCTTT. Translating gives CACDPLGGYDTDKLIF.

The chain combines TRDV2 with TRDJ3; 13 nucleotides line up with TRDD3. The CDR3 has 24 amino acids. Unmatched junction bases numbered 19, after V lost 3 bases and J lost 0 bases. The germline V gene encodes CDR1 GEAIGNYY and CDR2 EKD. The chain's CDR3 is CACDGVGVLLGDTYRSWDTRQMFF. The CDR3 bases are TGTGCCTGTGACGGAGTGGGGGTCTTACTGGGGGATACGTATCGCTCCTGGGACACCCGACAGATGTTTTTC.